This TCR beta chain emerged from a study of technical replicates of blood from several donors. This clone was recorded only once. Trimming cost V 3 bases and J 5 bases, with 13 bases left between them. Per the germline V gene, CDR1 is SGHAT and CDR2 is FQNNGV. This CDR3 region has 14 residues. The protocol was immunoSEQ multiplex PCR, while the TCRdb copy is restricted to in-frame clones and leaves out a portion. Of under 80,000 clones in the sample, 75% to 95% were seen once. The clonotype originates from a human donor in good health. Some clones in this sample may be carry-over from other donors' samples. V usage is TRBV11-2 and J usage is TRBJ1-1, with D possibly matching TRBD1 (6 bases). Material for sequencing was T cells isolated from PBMCs. CDR3 bases: TGTGCCAGCAGCTTCTCCCAGGGGAGAACTGAAGCTTTCTTT. This codes for CASSFSQGRTEAFF.